One and the same sample provided the 4 T cell receptor beta chains below, sequenced in a study of human T cells and chemical hapten exposure. TCRdb recomputed calls from the RACE reads with MiXCR, one row per CDR3 protein. The sample has a few hundred thousand distinct CDR3 sequences, approximately 5.1% seen once. Documented time point: patch test 1, 2 weeks after DPC sensitization. The treatment is: therapeutic diphenylcyclopropenone sensitization with weekly scalp DPC. Material: whole blood, obtained in connection with sensitization to the hapten diphenylcyclopropenone (DPC). All receptors come from a woman aged 45-59 years with alopecia areata. Some clones in this sample may be carry-over from other donors' samples.

V usage is TRBV28 and J usage is TRBJ2-7; perhaps TRBD2 as D (5 bases). Germline V gene sequence: CDR1 MDHEN, CDR2 SYDVKM. This CDR3 is built from 14 residues. The ends were cut back, 6 bases at V and 4 bases at J, with 16 bases in the middle. The DNA for the CDR3 is TGTGCCAGCAGCCGGTGGGTAGTAGCGTACGAGCAGTACTTC. It codes for CASSRWVVAYEQYF. Drawing the rest from reference TRBV28 and TRBJ2-7, the complete variable domain is DVKVTQSSRYLVKRTGEKVFLECVQDMDHENMFWYRQDPGLGLRLIYFSYDVKMKEKGDIPEGYSVSREKKERFSLILESASTNQTSMYLCASSRWVVAYEQYFGPGTRLTVT.

This clonotype was seen many times. The chain couples TRBV29-1 to TRBJ1-2; D is unclear. CDR1 and CDR2 (germline): SQVTM, ANQGSEA. V was pared by 7 bases and J by 4 bases, with 16 bases between. The CDR3 has 13 residues. The CDR3 sequence is CSAPNSHGYGYTF. As DNA, the CDR3 is TGCAGCGCTCCGAATAGCCACGGCTATGGCTACACCTTC.

V and J are TRBV10-3 and TRBJ1-3; D is unclear. In germline, CDR1 is ENHRY, CDR2 SYGVKD. Trimming left V 10 bases short and J 0 bases short, with 7 bases between. This CDR3 spans 12 amino acids. The CDR3 bases are TGTGCCACTACGACCTCTGGAAACACCATATATTTT. Its protein product is CATTTSGNTIYF.

Many counts were recorded for this clonotype. The CDR3 reads CASTGGIQETQYF. In DNA form, the CDR3 reads TGTGCCAGCACCGGGGGAATACAAGAGACCCAGTACTTC. The chain links TRBV11-1 to TRBJ2-5; D perhaps matches TRBD2 (6 bases). V was trimmed by 7 bases and J by 2 bases, leaving 11 bases between them. The CDR3 length is 13 residues. Germline V gene data show CDR1 as SGHAT and CDR2 as FQDESV (reference sequence).